This TCR beta chain was recovered during a study of blood T cell repertoires in COVID-19. Study at large: Acute and convalescent COVID-19 samples came from the United States, Italy and Spain.

V lost 3 bases and J 1 base, leaving 10 bases between the germline ends. The CDR3 totals 14 residues. Germline loops: CDR1 SGHNT, CDR2 YYREEE (reference sequence). In the source study's methods: By means of reference gene primer amplification, nucleated cell counts were estimated. Assay: immunoSEQ multiplex PCR; the TCRdb copy retains only in-frame clones and omits some. V, J and clone size derive from that table, while D and trimming were established from the DNA sequence. Of 130,000 or so clones listed, 70% to 80% are singletons. This TCR came from a man between 50 and 59 years old with acute or convalescent COVID-19. J is TRBJ1-2 and V is TRBV5-4; the D gene is possibly TRBD1 (6 bases). Sequenced sample: peripheral blood. CDR3 DNA: TGTGCCAGCAGCTCCCCGGACAGTAACTATGGCTACACCTTC. Residues: CASSSPDSNYGYTF.